A single sample is the source of the 25 T cell receptor beta chains below, sequenced in a study of shared clonotypes between healthy human individuals. The protocol was immunoSEQ multiplex PCR, while the TCRdb copy is restricted to in-frame clones and leaves out a portion. Among a few hundred thousand clones listed, about 97% were seen once. Specimen: naive CD4+ T cells sorted from blood. Subset described: CD45RA+ positively selected. The receptor set was obtained from a woman under 40 in good health.

The J gene is TRBJ2-5, the V gene TRBV5-1; 7 bases agree with TRBD1. V shed 2 bases and J 11 bases; nucleotides not matched to a gene: 12. The CDR3 runs 14 residues. CDR1 and CDR2 from the germline V gene are SGHRS and YFSETQ. The CDR3 DNA reads TGCGCCAGCAGCTTCCGGGACAGAGGTAAAGAGCAGTACTTC. Amino acid sequence: CASSFRDRGKEQYF.

The chain has TRBV5-8 and TRBJ2-1, with D maybe TRBD2 (5 bases). The CDR3 covers 15 residues. CDR1 and CDR2 from the germline V gene are SGHTS and YDEGEE. Between the trimmed V and J ends, which lost 4 bases and 0 bases, there was a span of 11 bases. DNA for the CDR3: TGTGCCAGCAGCGAGCGGCCCAGCTCCTACAATGAGCAGTTCTTC. Encoded protein: CASSERPSSYNEQFF.

The genes are TRBV19 and TRBJ2-3; 8 bases align to TRBD1. Unmatched junction bases numbered 21, after V lost 6 bases and J lost 4 bases. The CDR3 consists of 19 residues. CDR1 and CDR2 from the germline V gene are LNHDA and SQIVND (reference sequence). In DNA, the CDR3 is TGTGCCAGTAGCTCGACTCGACAGGGGCGGATTTGGAACTCAGATACGCAGTATTTT. Translated: CASSSTRQGRIWNSDTQYF. The entire variable domain, with the rest obtained from reference TRBV19 and TRBJ2-3, is as follows: DGGITQSPKYLFRKEGQNVTLSCEQNLNHDAMYWYRQDPGQGLRLIYYSQIVNDFQKGDIAEGYSVSREKKESFPLTVTSAQKNPTAFYLCASSSTRQGRIWNSDTQYFGPGTRLTVL.

Turning to this clone: At the DNA level, this CDR3 is encoded by other sequences in the same sample as well. This chain links TRBV11-2 with TRBJ1-3; no definite D call. The V end lost 0 bases, the J end lost 4 bases, and 4 bases lay between the germline ends. Germline loops: CDR1 SGHAT, CDR2 FQNNGV. This CDR3 has 13 residues. CDR3 protein: CASSLDRGNTIYF. CDR3 DNA: TGTGCCAGCAGCTTAGACCGCGGAAACACCATATATTTT.

CDR3 sequence (DNA): TGTGCCTGGAGTAGGGACTCCAGCTCCTACGAGCAGTACTTC. Its translation is CAWSRDSSSYEQYF. The V and J genes are TRBV30 and TRBJ2-7; tentative D call: TRBD2 (6 bases). The CDR3 spans 14 residues. The V and J ends lost 2 bases and 0 bases respectively, with 11 bases between them. Germline CDR1 reads GTSNPN; CDR2 reads SVGIG (reference sequence).

The J gene is TRBJ1-1, the V gene TRBV27; the match to TRBD1 covers 9 bases. This CDR3 is built from 15 residues. Germline CDR1 reads MNHEY; CDR2 reads SMNVEV (reference sequence). The V gene end was trimmed by 4 bases and the J gene end by 6 bases; junction bases not matched to a gene: 9. Here the CDR3 reads CASSSPGTGSSEAFF. For the CDR3, the DNA is TGTGCCAGCAGTTCCCCCGGGACAGGGTCCTCTGAAGCTTTCTTT.

The gene calls are TRBV28 and TRBJ2-5; no firm D call. CDR3 length: 14 amino acids. The germline V and J ends were trimmed by 6 bases and 6 bases, with 17 bases remaining between them. CDR1 is MDHEN, CDR2 SYDVKM, per germline. The CDR3 DNA reads TGTGCCAGCAGCTTAGGCAGGTTTCTAAAGACCCAGTACTTC. This encodes CASSLGRFLKTQYF.

The genes are TRBV21-1 and TRBJ2-3; TRBD1 was called by the table and not checked on the DNA. TRBV21-1 is listed as a pseudogene. This CDR3 spans 18 amino acids. The CDR3 is CASSKALTGEEDTDTQYF. CDR3 DNA: TGTGCCAGCAGCAAAGCGCTGACAGGGGAGGAGGACACAGATACGCAGTATTTT.

CDR3: CASSMLGRRLTYEQYF. Written as DNA, the CDR3 is TGTGCCAGCAGCATGCTTGGGCGGAGGCTCACCTACGAGCAGTACTTC. This chain links TRBV28 with TRBJ2-7; weak D call: TRBD2 (5 bases). Germline lookup yields CDR1 MDHEN and CDR2 SYDVKM. The CDR3 loop spans 16 amino acids. Trimming removed 6 bases from V and 2 bases from J, with 20 bases in between.

The V gene is TRBV19, the J gene TRBJ1-5, with D possibly TRBD1 on 6 matching bases. The CDR3 has 14 amino acids. The germline V gene encodes CDR1 LNHDA and CDR2 SQIVND (reference sequence). The ends were cut back, 8 bases at V and 2 bases at J, with 13 bases in the middle. The CDR3 reads CASGGLMRNQPQHF. The DNA of the CDR3 is TGTGCCAGTGGGGGCCTTATGCGCAATCAGCCCCAGCATTTT. The full variable domain, rest sourced from reference TRBV19 and TRBJ1-5, is DGGITQSPKYLFRKEGQNVTLSCEQNLNHDAMYWYRQDPGQGLRLIYYSQIVNDFQKGDIAEGYSVSREKKESFPLTVTSAQKNPTAFYLCASGGLMRNQPQHFGDGTRLSIL.

The chain combines TRBV27 with TRBJ1-3; unclear D gene. V dropped 7 bases and J dropped 0 bases, with 10 bases sitting between them. The germline gives CDR1 MNHEY, CDR2 SMNVEV (reference sequence). CDR3 size: 14 residues. DNA for the CDR3: TGTGCCAGCATACACACAGACTCTGGAAACACCATATATTTT. Its translation: CASIHTDSGNTIYF.

This chain joins TRBV18 and TRBJ2-7; a weak D match, TRBD1 (5 bases). The CDR3 consists of 14 residues. V lost 5 bases, J lost 3 bases, and 14 bases lay in between. Germline V lookup: CDR1 KGHSH, CDR2 LQKENI. The CDR3 DNA reads TGTGCCAGCTCATCCCAGGGATTTTTCTACGAGCAGTACTTC. Translating it yields CASSSQGFFYEQYF.

Turning to this clone: Other DNA sequences in this specimen translate into the identical CDR3. This rearrangement joins TRBV9 to TRBJ1-5; D is possibly TRBD1 (5 bases). There are 15 residues in the CDR3. Trimming stripped 0 bases from V and 2 bases from J, with 9 bases between. Germline V lookup: CDR1 SGDLS, CDR2 YYNGEE. As DNA, the CDR3 is TGTGCCAGCAGCGTAGGGGGAGGGGGCAATCAGCCCCAGCATTTT. Encoded protein: CASSVGGGGNQPQHF.

The chain links TRBV5-4 to TRBJ2-7; 8 bases map to TRBD1. The CDR3 is 17 amino acids. V lost 4 bases, J lost 0 bases, and 12 bases stayed unmatched. Germline CDR1 and CDR2: SGHNT and YYREEE (reference sequence). CDR3 residues: CASSQSLTGGSSYEQYF. The CDR3 DNA is TGTGCCAGCAGCCAAAGTCTAACAGGGGGTAGCTCCTACGAGCAGTACTTC.

V gene TRBV19 combines with J gene TRBJ1-4; no firm D call. The ends were cut back, 3 bases at V and 0 bases at J, with 8 bases in the middle. The CDR3 totals 15 residues. Per germline, CDR1 LNHDA and CDR2 SQIVND (reference sequence). CDR3 nucleotide sequence: TGTGCCAGTAGTATGGATGGAACAACTAATGAAAAACTGTTTTTT. Amino acid sequence: CASSMDGTTNEKLFF.

The chain links TRBV19 to TRBJ2-5; D may be TRBD1 or TRBD2 (5 bases each). Between the trimmed V and J ends, which lost 6 bases and 5 bases, there was a span of 19 bases. The germline CDR1 and CDR2 sequences are LNHDA and SQIVND (reference sequence). There are 15 residues in the CDR3. The DNA for the CDR3 is TGTGCCAGTAGCCAAGGAGCGAGGGGTTACGAGACCCAGTACTTC. This sequence encodes CASSQGARGYETQYF.

The genes are TRBV6-1 and TRBJ2-7; no reliable D call. The germline V gene has CDR1 MNHNS and CDR2 SASEGT. The ends were cut back, 7 bases at V and 2 bases at J, with 6 bases in the middle. This CDR3 region has 11 residues. The CDR3 is CASTITYEQYF. The CDR3 nucleotides are TGTGCCAGCACCATTACCTACGAGCAGTACTTC.

The chain combines TRBV18 with TRBJ1-5; a possible D gene is TRBD1 (6 bases). This CDR3 is 15 amino acids long. Trimming pared 2 bases from V and 1 base from J, leaving 9 bases between. CDR1 is KGHSH and CDR2 is LQKENI in the germline V gene. The CDR3 reads CASSPGRGSNQPQHF. DNA of the CDR3: TGTGCCAGCTCACCAGGCAGGGGCAGCAATCAGCCCCAGCATTTT.

This chain uses TRBV5-8 with TRBJ2-7; a weak D match, TRBD2 (6 bases). The germline gives CDR1 SGHTS, CDR2 YDEGEE. Deletions cut 4 bases from V and 3 bases from J, with 14 bases between. This CDR3 has 14 residues. The CDR3 protein is CASSLRDLLYEQYF. The CDR3 region has the DNA TGTGCCAGCAGCCTAAGGGACTTACTCTACGAGCAGTACTTC. Together with reference TRBV5-8 and TRBJ2-7, the CDR3 gives the full variable domain: EAGVTQSPTHLIKTRGQQATLRCSPISGHTSVYWYQQALGLGLQFLLWYDEGEERNRGNFPPRFSGRQFPNYSSELNVNALELEDSALYLCASSLRDLLYEQYFGPGTRLTVT.

The chain couples TRBV29-1 to TRBJ1-1; 9 nucleotides match TRBD1. Trimming at V came to 8 bases and at J to 5 bases, leaving 6 bases not matched to a gene. The CDR3 extends over 12 amino acids. The germline V gene has CDR1 SQVTM and CDR2 ANQGSEA. CDR3 amino acids: CSTQGAGTEAFF. DNA of the CDR3: TGCAGCACACAGGGGGCTGGAACTGAAGCTTTCTTT.

The chain carries TRBV18 and TRBJ2-2, with 8 bases identical to TRBD1. CDR1 KGHSH and CDR2 LQKENI come from the germline V gene. Unmatched junction bases numbered 9, after V lost 1 base and J lost 5 bases. This CDR3 has 17 residues. The CDR3 loop is CASSPLPIQGETGELFF. CDR3 nucleotides: TGTGCCAGCTCACCACTACCGATACAGGGGGAGACCGGGGAGCTGTTTTTT.

This sequence joins TRBV11-3 and TRBJ2-1, with 10 bases fitting TRBD2. There are 15 residues in the CDR3. Unmatched junction bases numbered 6, after V lost 5 bases and J lost 5 bases. Germline CDR1 is SGHNT and CDR2 is YENEEA. DNA for the CDR3: TGTGCCAGCAGCCCGGGGACTAGCGCTAACAATGAGCAGTTCTTC. As protein: CASSPGTSANNEQFF.

The chain recombines TRBV14 with TRBJ2-1; 8 bases agree with TRBD2. The CDR3 length is 18 residues. The V segment lost 1 base and the J segment 4 bases; nucleotides outside the gene matches: 12. From germline, CDR1 is SGHDN and CDR2 FVKESK. This CDR3 reads CASSQVPGLAGGYNEQFF. The CDR3 DNA is TGTGCCAGCAGCCAAGTCCCCGGACTAGCCGGAGGTTACAATGAGCAGTTCTTC.

The chain recombines TRBV5-4 with TRBJ2-1, with a tentative D call TRBD2 (6 bases). CDR1 is SGHNT, CDR2 YYREEE, per germline (reference sequence). V shed 2 bases and J shed 3 bases, with 12 bases lying between them. The CDR3 contains 15 residues. The CDR3 sequence is CASSFPGLYYNEQFF. Here the CDR3 DNA reads TGTGCCAGCAGCTTCCCGGGACTCTACTACAATGAGCAGTTCTTC.

The V and J genes are TRBV18 and TRBJ2-7; D may correspond to TRBD1 or TRBD2 (5 bases each). Trimming cost V 3 bases and J 3 bases, with 15 bases left between them. Per the germline V gene, CDR1 is KGHSH and CDR2 is LQKENI. The CDR3 covers 15 residues. This CDR3 reads CASSPGAGILYEQYF. The CDR3 DNA reads TGTGCCAGCTCACCCGGGGCCGGGATACTCTACGAGCAGTACTTC. The complete variable domain, with remaining parts taken from reference TRBV18 and TRBJ2-7, reads NAGVMQNPRHLVRRRGQEARLRCSPMKGHSHVYWYRQLPEEGLKFMVYLQKENIIDESGMPKERFSAEFPKEGPSILRIQQVVRGDSAAYFCASSPGAGILYEQYFGPGTRLTVT.